A single sample gave rise to the 8 T cell receptor beta chains below, sequenced in a study of blood T cell repertoires in COVID-19. Assay: immunoSEQ multiplex PCR; the TCRdb copy retains only in-frame clones and omits some. The sample holds about 160,000 clones; about 80% are singletons and the top ten take roughly 3.5%. Sequencing used PBMCs or T cells enriched from blood (not recorded which). These receptors were taken from a woman between 55 and 75 years old who had recovered from COVID-19.

The sample holds many counts of this clone. The chain combines TRBV23-1 with TRBJ1-5, with 8 bases aligning to TRBD1. TRBV23-1 is known as an ORF, though its function is uncertain. V lost 5 bases, J lost 7 bases, and 7 bases stayed unmatched. The CDR3 spans 14 residues. The CDR3 DNA reads as TGCGCCAGCAGTACATCAGGGGGCGAACAGCCCCAGCATTTT. This sequence encodes CASSTSGGEQPQHF.

J is TRBJ2-1 and V is TRBV9; 7 nucleotides line up with TRBD2. Germline loops: CDR1 SGDLS, CDR2 YYNGEE. The junction had 3 bases not matched to a gene; V was cut back by 2 bases and J by 7 bases. CDR3 length: 13 amino acids. As DNA, the CDR3 is TGTGCCAGCAGCGTTATTAGCGGGAATGAGCAGTTCTTC. Translation gives CASSVISGNEQFF.

The rearrangement joins TRBV5-6 to TRBJ2-2; 8 nucleotides agree with TRBD1. This CDR3 has 16 residues. J was trimmed by 7 bases and V by 0 bases; bases with no gene match: 8. Germline CDR1 reads SGHDT; CDR2 reads YYEEEE. CDR3 sequence reads: CASSLAGRQGSGELFF. The DNA for the CDR3 is TGTGCCAGCAGCTTGGCCGGGAGACAGGGGAGCGGGGAGCTGTTTTTT.

The chain employs TRBV9 and TRBJ2-3; 12 bases are a match to TRBD1. The CDR3 is 17 residues long. V shed 2 bases and J 4 bases; nucleotides not matched to a gene: 8. Germline values: CDR1 SGDLS, CDR2 YYNGEE. In DNA form, the CDR3 reads TGTGCCAGCAGCGTCTCAGGGACAGGGGGCTTAGCAGATACGCAGTATTTT. Translation gives CASSVSGTGGLADTQYF.

DNA of the CDR3: TGTGCCAGCAGCTTGGACGGGACAGGGGGATTTAACTATGGCTACACCTTC. The encoded protein is CASSLDGTGGFNYGYTF. The chain combines TRBV5-4 with TRBJ1-2; 11 bases match TRBD1. The CDR3 runs 17 residues. Germline values: CDR1 SGHNT, CDR2 YYREEE (reference sequence). Trimming took 0 bases from V and 1 from J; bases not matched to a gene: 5.

The chain links TRBV19 to TRBJ1-6; 10 nucleotides agree with TRBD1. V was pared by 8 bases and J by 8 bases, with 3 bases of the junction left unmatched. The CDR3 has 13 amino acids. Germline CDR1 is LNHDA and CDR2 is SQIVND (reference sequence). The CDR3 is CASQTGGDSPLHF. In nucleotides, the CDR3 is TGTGCCAGTCAGACAGGGGGCGATTCACCCCTCCACTTT.

This clone occurred once. The chain is built from TRBV10-3 and TRBJ2-7; D not certain. The germline CDR1 and CDR2 sequences are ENHRY and SYGVKD. With 0 bases removed from V and 6 bases from J, the gap between germline ends came to 12 bases. The CDR3 consists of 14 residues. CDR3 region: CAISESRNPPEQYF. The CDR3 nucleotides are TGTGCCATCAGTGAGTCGAGAAATCCACCCGAGCAGTACTTC.

V usage is TRBV5-1 and J usage is TRBJ2-7; the D gene is possibly TRBD1 (6 bases). The germline V gene encodes CDR1 SGHRS and CDR2 YFSETQ. The V gene lost 0 bases and the J gene lost 3 bases, with 13 bases spanning the gap. This CDR3 region has 15 residues. DNA for the CDR3: TGCGCCAGCAGCTTGGCAGGGGACGGGCACTACGAGCAGTACTTC. Encoded protein: CASSLAGDGHYEQYF. Full variable domain (outside the CDR3, taken from reference TRBV5-1 and TRBJ2-7): KAGVTQTPRYLIKTRGQQVTLSCSPISGHRSVSWYQQTPGQGLQFLFEYFSETQRNKGNFPGRFSGRQFSNSRSEMNVSTLELGDSALYLCASSLAGDGHYEQYFGPGTRLTVT.